This T cell receptor beta chain was recovered during a study of blood T cells in healthy people across ages. Through a sample-barcoded 5' primer and a J-beta primer mix, a second PCR was run for roughly 7 to 11 cycles. One entry per CDR3 protein results from TCRdb running MiXCR on the 5' RACE reads. The data hold roughly 1.6 million distinct CDR3 sequences, with about 32% observed a single time. This clonotype has more than one count but fewer than ten. CDR3 length: 15 residues. Per germline, CDR1 SGHVS and CDR2 FNYEAQ. V dropped 1 base and J dropped 7 bases, with 13 bases sitting between them. This clonotype was obtained from a woman aged 25 to 39 in good health. Sequencing input: blood. The V call is TRBV7-6, the J call TRBJ1-4; D is unclear. The chain's CDR3 is CASSLEHGRTEKLFF. CDR3 sequence (DNA): TGTGCCAGCAGCTTAGAACATGGACGGACTGAAAAACTGTTTTTT.